This entry concerns a single TCR beta chain. The source of the sample is a study of blood T cells in healthy people across ages. Trimming took 6 bases from V and 4 from J; bases not matched to a gene: 10. This CDR3 has 15 amino acids. Germline lookup yields CDR1 SGHTA and CDR2 FQGTGA. The authors ran a second PCR of roughly 6 to 12 cycles using a sample-barcoded 5' primer and a J-beta primer mix. TCRdb called the 5' RACE reads again in MiXCR, with one record for every CDR3 protein. The sample comprises a few hundred thousand distinct CDR3 sequences, approximately 25% of which are singletons, and around 18% rests with the top ten.

The sample was blood. V and J are TRBV7-3 and TRBJ2-5; 8 positions agree with TRBD1. The sequence was collected from a woman in her 70s in good health. The CDR3 here is CASSRSGQGRETQYF. In DNA, the CDR3 is TGTGCCAGCAGTCGAAGCGGACAGGGTAGAGAGACCCAGTACTTC.